This T cell receptor (beta chain) emerged from a study of T-cell memory formation after mild COVID-19. From the 5' RACE reads, TCRdb called clonotypes with MiXCR, one entry per CDR3 protein. The data show roughly 400,000 distinct CDR3 sequences, with approximately 19% seen just once and roughly 21% held by the top ten. Germline lookup yields CDR1 SGHRS and CDR2 YFSETQ. With 5 bases removed from V and 4 bases from J, the gap between germline ends came to 17 bases. The CDR3 extends over 15 amino acids. The table lists this clonotype with a few counts. The chain recombines TRBV5-1 with TRBJ2-3; D tentatively fits TRBD1 or TRBD2 (5 bases each). Sequenced material: PBMCs or a T cell subset sorted from them (not recorded which). The TCR comes from a man between 18 and 35 years old who had mild COVID-19 (a few samples of this study predate the infection). Cell type and time point are not known. CDR3 region: CASSEGTHGPDTQYF. CDR3 DNA sequence: TGCGCCAGCAGTGAAGGGACCCACGGCCCAGATACGCAGTATTTT.